What follows are 3 T cell receptor beta chains derived from one specimen sequenced in a study of PD-L1 blockade in urothelial cancer. Clones were sequenced by immunoSEQ multiplex PCR, and TCRdb holds only the in-frame ones, with some missing. The sample includes about 100,000 clones, around 82% of them seen just once. Here the sequenced sample was PBMCs, taken around atezolizumab (anti-PD-L1) treatment. All receptors come from a man aged 50-59 years with urothelial cancer.

This chain uses TRBV30 with TRBJ2-7; D is possibly TRBD2 (6 bases). This CDR3 spans 12 amino acids. With 3 bases removed from V and 4 bases from J, the gap between germline ends came to 10 bases. CDR1 is GTSNPN, CDR2 SVGIG, per germline (reference sequence). In nucleotides, the CDR3 is TGTGCCTGGAGAGGCGGGGCTTACGAGCAGTACTTC. Its protein product is CAWRGGAYEQYF.

The chain is built from TRBV7-8 and TRBJ2-1; no clear D. Looked up from germline, CDR1 is SGHVS and CDR2 is FQNEAQ. V shed 0 bases and J shed 8 bases, with 17 bases lying between them. The CDR3 sequence is 16 residues long. The CDR3 is CASSLAENWRYDEQFF. DNA of the CDR3: TGTGCCAGCAGCTTAGCCGAGAATTGGAGATACGATGAGCAGTTCTTC.

About this clone: The germline gene is not matched at one end of the junction; a read error may be the cause. The chain has TRBV20-1 and TRBJ2-5; 7 bases are a match to TRBD1. The V gene's germline CDR1 is DFQATT and CDR2 SNEGSKA (reference sequence). This CDR3 is built from 10 residues. CDR3 DNA sequence: TGCAGTGCTAGGGTGGGACAGTATGACTTC. It encodes CSARVGQYDF.